This paragraph covers one TCR beta chain sequence. Its binding antigen is unknown. No qualities accompany the bases; no much larger clone lies one base away. Using the deep immunoSEQ assay, multiplex PCR amplified TCR CDR3 regions from genomic DNA. Genomic DNA extracted from each cell subset was distributed evenly over all wells of several immunoSEQ 96-well plates, and each plate served as one replicate. For sorted subsets, approximately 200 ng of genomic DNA, equivalent to around 29,000 T cell genomes, went into each replicate PCR. The purified libraries were quantified using a Qubit 3.0 fluorometer, sized with a Bioanalyzer 2100, and then quantified again using the KAPA Library Quantification kit. Every immunoSEQ 96-well plate was sequenced on a separate single-read 150-cycle Illumina NextSeq 550 flow cell. The study's processing was this. Because only junctional sequences without quality scores were contained in the immunoSEQ output, filtering matching that applied to full-length reads could not be performed. To assign V/J genes and CDR3, sequences were annotated against IMGT germline references using PyIR, a Python wrapper for IgBLAST v1.9. Reads were removed for weak V/J assignments (E-value above 1e-6), missing CDR3, stop codons, out-of-frame junctions, or ambiguous translated residues. V3J clonotypes were defined by identical inferred V gene, J gene, and CDR3 amino acid sequence. Percentage overlap between repertoires was computed as shared unique clonotypes divided by the size of the smaller repertoire. Richness of each repertoire was evaluated using RTK rarefaction, the Chao1 estimator, and Recon v2.1 estimates of unobserved clonotypes. OLGA was used to compute generation probabilities for all TCRbeta clonotypes that the gDNA method yielded from a handful of donors. Held by TCRdb, this immuneACCESS table contains in-frame sequences only and omits some clones. Under half of the omission traces to an unresolved V gene where checked; the cause of the rest is unknown. V and J calls and clone size are copied from that table; D and trimming were computed from the DNA. The sample data list some 1,600,000 clones, and nearly 99% of these were observed just once. The ten largest account for around 0.47% of the sample.

This sample was taken from a study of shared clonotypes between healthy human individuals (dated by TCRdb to 2019 to 2021). General notes on the study: The cohort included three men and a couple of women between 18 and 49 years of age. For each donor, CD4 naive and CD4 memory were each run on three plates, CD8 naive on two plates, and CD8 memory on one plate. To estimate repertoire size and how much clonotypes are shared between individuals, the study performed deep sequencing of blood TCR repertoires from about five healthy adults. Different laboratories and diverse techniques were used to prepare libraries and sequence TCR repertoires, to increase sequencing depth and limit assay-specific biases. Leukapheresis yielded between about 0.85 and 10 billion PBMCs per donor. Results and caveats for the whole study, not just this receptor: Even with the large sequencing depth, rarefaction of the sorted-subset datasets indicated that sequencing was incomplete. Only blood was sampled, and tissue TCR repertoires likely differ from those in blood. About 4.5% of naive CD4, 3.5% of naive CD8, around 2.3% of memory CD4, and around 0.42% of memory CD8 clonotypes were shared across several donors. The genetic and exposure-history diversity represented was limited by the small number of donors. Compared with non-shared clonotypes, clonotypes shared by all four sorted-subset donors had higher generation probabilities. Naive subsets generally had larger estimated clonotype richness than memory subsets. Pairwise subsampling led to the expectation that sequencing depth would affect the degree of clonotype sharing among donors.

The donors were healthy, HIV-negative adults who had no recently reported acute infections or vaccinations. All donors were Caucasian adults living in Nashville, Tennessee, USA. CD4+ T cells were enriched through magnetic negative selection, after which naive cells were positively selected on CD45RA and the remaining negative fraction served as the memory subset. Blood was collected by leukapheresis, and PBMCs were isolated by Ficoll-Histopaque density gradient centrifugation and then cryopreserved in liquid nitrogen vapor phase. Purity and quantity of every magnetically sorted T cell population were checked by analytical flow cytometry. Each sorted fraction had its genomic DNA isolated and then quantified by UV absorbance on a Nanodrop 2000c. V drops 5 bases and J drops 3 bases, leaving 5 bases in between. The CDR3 has 11 amino acids, counting the end cysteine and phenylalanine. The sequence is cut down to CDR3 DNA, 33 bases in frame from base 1. From a lookup of the germline V gene, CDR1 and CDR2 are MDHEN and SYDVKM.

This clonotype was obtained from a man aged 25-45 years in good health. The specimen sequenced was naive CD4+ T cells sorted from blood. The cell subset or site label here, explained by the study, means: CD45RA+ positively selected. The sequence is built from TRBV28 and TRBJ2-7, with the D gene too uncertain to name. The sequence in DNA is TGTGCCAGCAGTGGATACTACGAGCAGTACTTC. This codes for CASSGYYEQYF.